This passage covers 20 T cell receptor beta chains from one sample sequenced in a study of T cell responses to AZD1222 COVID-19 vaccine. Method: immunoSEQ multiplex PCR; TCRdb's copy keeps in-frame clones and lacks some. The sample has approximately 140,000 clones; roughly nine tenths are singletons. Sequences were derived from peripheral blood, sampled 28 days after the second AZD1222 dose. These receptors were obtained from an adult who received the AZD1222 COVID-19 vaccine.

This rearrangement joins TRBV7-2 to TRBJ2-1, with 8 nucleotides matching TRBD2. V lost 2 bases and J lost 5; bases outside the gene matches: 5. CDR1 is SGHTA and CDR2 is FQGNSA in the germline V gene. This CDR3 region has 15 residues. The CDR3 DNA reads TGTGCCAGCAGCTTAAGCGGGGGAGTCCACAATGAGCAGTTCTTC. Its translation is CASSLSGGVHNEQFF.

The rearrangement joins TRBV7-2 to TRBJ2-3; D gene unclear. There are 14 residues in the CDR3. Germline V gives CDR1 SGHTA, CDR2 FQGNSA. V shed 10 bases and J shed 2 bases, with 16 bases lying between them. CDR3 region: CATTTGQPTDTQYF. CDR3 DNA sequence: TGTGCCACCACGACCGGGCAACCCACAGATACGCAGTATTTT.

The chain couples TRBV19 to TRBJ1-3; D is perhaps TRBD1 (5 bases). The ends were cut back, 4 bases at V and 0 bases at J, with 13 bases in the middle. Germline-derived CDR1 and CDR2 are LNHDA and SQIVND (reference sequence). The CDR3 consists of 16 residues. Here the CDR3 DNA reads TGTGCCAGTAGTAAGCTCGGGGACGTCTCTGGAAACACCATATATTTT. Translating gives CASSKLGDVSGNTIYF.

The rearrangement links TRBV10-3 to TRBJ2-7; the D gene is possibly TRBD2 (6 bases). CDR1 is ENHRY and CDR2 is SYGVKD in the germline V gene. The CDR3 has 14 residues. Trimming shortened V by 6 bases and J by 7 bases, and 19 bases separated the two germline ends. CDR3 region: CAISPGTSLREQYF. CDR3 sequence (DNA): TGTGCCATCAGCCCCGGGACTTCGCTACGGGAGCAGTACTTC.

The rearrangement uses TRBV6-5 and TRBJ1-1; no definite D call. Per germline, CDR1 MNHEY and CDR2 SVGAGI. The ends were cut back, 0 bases at V and 4 bases at J, with 6 bases in the middle. This CDR3 has 13 residues. The chain's CDR3 is CASSYSSATEAFF. The DNA for the CDR3 is TGTGCCAGCAGTTACTCGAGCGCCACTGAAGCTTTCTTT.

Only one count was recorded for this clone. Distinct nucleotide sequences in the sample also encode this CDR3. The V and J genes are TRBV5-1 and TRBJ2-1; weak D call: TRBD1 (6 bases). V was clipped by 2 bases and J by 6 bases, with 6 bases between them. In germline, CDR1 is SGHRS, CDR2 YFSETQ. This CDR3 has 12 residues. The CDR3, as DNA: TGCGCCAGCAGCTTAGGGGGCAATGAGCAGTTCTTC. Protein sequence: CASSLGGNEQFF.

The chain is built from TRBV3-1 (or the pseudogene TRBV3-2) and TRBJ1-6, with D tentatively TRBD1 (6 bases). V gave up 8 bases and J gave up 1 base, with 15 bases separating them. The germline gives CDR1 LGHDT, CDR2 YNNKEL (reference sequence). This CDR3 has 16 residues. The chain's CDR3 is CASCSRGGSYNSPLHF. In DNA, the CDR3 is TGTGCCAGCTGTTCCAGGGGAGGTTCCTATAATTCACCCCTCCACTTT.

Concerning this clone: One junction end disagrees with the germline gene, perhaps due to a read error. This chain uses TRBV4-1 with TRBJ2-5, with D possibly matching TRBD1 (5 bases). This CDR3 contains 16 residues. Germline V lookup: CDR1 MGHRA, CDR2 YSYEKL. The CDR3 bases are TGCGCCCGCAGCCGGCTGATTTTGACAGCCGAAGAGACCCAGTACTTC. This codes for CARSRLILTAEETQYF.

V is TRBV19 and J is TRBJ2-2; D tentatively reads TRBD1 or TRBD2 (5 bases each). V gave up 3 bases and J gave up 2 bases, with 10 bases separating them. This CDR3 is 15 amino acids long. From germline, CDR1 is LNHDA and CDR2 SQIVND (reference sequence). The CDR3 protein is CASSMSGANTGELFF. DNA for the CDR3: TGTGCCAGTAGTATGTCCGGGGCCAACACCGGGGAGCTGTTTTTT.

This chain joins TRBV19 and TRBJ1-5; 10 nucleotides agree with TRBD1. The CDR3 is 15 amino acids. Trimming took 7 bases from V and 2 from J; bases not matched to a gene: 5. Germline loops: CDR1 LNHDA, CDR2 SQIVND (reference sequence). CDR3 in amino acids: CASTPGTGGNQPQHF. For the CDR3, the DNA is TGTGCCAGTACCCCTGGGACAGGGGGCAATCAGCCCCAGCATTTT.

The CDR3 nucleotides are TGTGCCAGCAGTGAACGTGGGGGACTCATGGGCCGCGAAAAACTGTTTTTT. This codes for CASSERGGLMGREKLFF. V gene TRBV25-1 combines with J gene TRBJ1-4; TRBD1 is a possible D gene (5 bases). The CDR3 has 17 residues. V lost 2 bases and J 8 bases, leaving 21 bases between the germline ends. The germline V gene encodes CDR1 MGHDK and CDR2 SYGVNS.

V and J are TRBV19 and TRBJ2-3; TRBD1 might be the D (5 bases). Germline-derived CDR1 and CDR2 are LNHDA and SQIVND (reference sequence). The length of the CDR3 is 15 residues. With 2 bases removed from V and 0 bases from J, the gap between germline ends came to 9 bases. DNA for the CDR3: TGTGCCAGTAGTATAAGTAGGGGTAGCACAGATACGCAGTATTTT. Translating gives CASSISRGSTDTQYF.

CDR3 in amino acids: CASGSPGTDTQYF. DNA for the CDR3: TGTGCTAGTGGTTCGCCGGGGACAGATACGCAGTATTTT. The V gene is TRBV12-5, the J gene TRBJ2-3; maybe TRBD2 (5 bases). Germline V gives CDR1 LGHNT, CDR2 FRNRAP. This CDR3 is 13 amino acids long. The germline V and J ends were trimmed by 4 bases and 3 bases, with 8 bases remaining between them.

V is TRBV9 and J is TRBJ2-1; D remains unclear. Germline-derived CDR1 and CDR2 are SGDLS and YYNGEE. The V gene lost 0 bases and the J gene lost 6 bases, with 13 bases spanning the gap. This CDR3 spans 15 amino acids. Written as DNA, the CDR3 is TGTGCCAGCAGCGTAGGGCCTCCCCCTGGCAATGAGCAGTTCTTC. This encodes CASSVGPPPGNEQFF.

This rearrangement joins TRBV4-2 to TRBJ2-1, with D perhaps matching TRBD2 (6 bases). The CDR3 covers 17 residues. Trimming removed 4 bases from V and 9 bases from J, with 25 bases in between. Germline CDR1 LGHNA, CDR2 YNFKEQ. This CDR3 reads CASSRSTGTTRRGEQFF. The DNA of the CDR3 is TGTGCCAGCAGCCGCTCTACCGGAACAACGAGGAGGGGTGAGCAGTTCTTC.

The chain links TRBV3-1 (or the pseudogene TRBV3-2) to TRBJ1-1; unclear D gene. This CDR3 is built from 14 residues. CDR1 and CDR2 from the germline V gene are LGHDT and YNNKEL (reference sequence). Trimming took 3 bases from V and 2 from J, leaving 10 bases between them. The CDR3 protein is CASSHSGPNTEAFF. CDR3 nucleotides: TGTGCCAGCAGCCATTCCGGGCCCAACACTGAAGCTTTCTTT.

The chain recombines TRBV3-1 (or the pseudogene TRBV3-2) with TRBJ2-7; 10 nucleotides line up with TRBD1. This CDR3 is built from 15 residues. The V gene end was trimmed by 4 bases and the J gene end by 2 bases; junction bases not matched to a gene: 5. From germline, CDR1 is LGHDT and CDR2 YNNKEL (reference sequence). CDR3 nucleotide sequence: TGTGCCAGCAGCCGATCCGGGACAGGGGCCTACGAGCAGTACTTC. Its protein is CASSRSGTGAYEQYF.

The chain recombines TRBV5-1 with TRBJ2-5, with TRBD2 matching over 9 bases. The CDR3 extends over 16 amino acids. In germline, CDR1 is SGHRS, CDR2 YFSETQ. V lost 0 bases, J lost 5 bases, and 8 bases stayed unmatched. This CDR3 is CASSLALAGTGETQYF. CDR3 DNA sequence: TGCGCCAGCAGCTTGGCCCTAGCGGGGACCGGGGAGACCCAGTACTTC.

This chain links TRBV7-2 with TRBJ1-5; D unclear. The length of the CDR3 is 14 residues. Germline V gene lookup returns CDR1 SGHTA and CDR2 FQGNSA. The ends were cut back, 1 base at V and 6 bases at J, with 10 bases in the middle. The CDR3 DNA reads TGTGCCAGCAGCTTAGTAAGTTTTGGTCAGCCCCAGCATTTT. Translation gives CASSLVSFGQPQHF.

The chain links TRBV6-2 or TRBV6-3 to TRBJ1-3, with 8 bases lining up with TRBD1. Per the germline V gene, CDR1 is MNHEY and CDR2 is SVGEGT. The CDR3 is 17 residues long. V was pared by 4 bases and J by 1 base, with 9 bases of the junction left unmatched. CDR3 sequence reads: CASSSEDRAQSGNTIYF. The CDR3 DNA sequence: TGTGCCAGCAGTTCTGAGGACAGGGCACAATCTGGAAACACCATATATTTT.